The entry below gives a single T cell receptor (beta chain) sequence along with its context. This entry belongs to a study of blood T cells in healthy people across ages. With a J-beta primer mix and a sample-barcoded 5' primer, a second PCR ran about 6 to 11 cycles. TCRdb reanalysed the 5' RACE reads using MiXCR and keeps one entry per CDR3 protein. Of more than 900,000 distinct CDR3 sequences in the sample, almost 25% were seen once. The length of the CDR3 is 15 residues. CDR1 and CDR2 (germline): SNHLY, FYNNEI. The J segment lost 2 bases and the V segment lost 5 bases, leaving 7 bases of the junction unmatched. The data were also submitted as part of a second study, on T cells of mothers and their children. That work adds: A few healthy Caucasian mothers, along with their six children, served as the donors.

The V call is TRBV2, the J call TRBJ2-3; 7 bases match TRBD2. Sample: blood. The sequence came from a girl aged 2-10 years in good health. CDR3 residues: CASSPKRGYTDTQYF. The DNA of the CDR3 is TGTGCCAGCAGTCCAAAGCGGGGTTACACAGATACGCAGTATTTT.